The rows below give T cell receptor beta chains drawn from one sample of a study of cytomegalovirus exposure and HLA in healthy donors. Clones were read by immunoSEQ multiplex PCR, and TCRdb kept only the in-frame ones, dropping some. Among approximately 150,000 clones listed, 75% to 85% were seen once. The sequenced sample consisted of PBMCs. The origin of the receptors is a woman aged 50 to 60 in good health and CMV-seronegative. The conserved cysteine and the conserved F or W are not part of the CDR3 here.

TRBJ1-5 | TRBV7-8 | ASSLAGNNQPQH
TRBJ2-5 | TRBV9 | ASSVVAGGRLETQY
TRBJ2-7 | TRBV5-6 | ASSSTSGIRRYEQY
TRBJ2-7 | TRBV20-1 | SVPVSYEQY
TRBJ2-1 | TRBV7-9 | ASSFGLAGYNEQF
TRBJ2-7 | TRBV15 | ATSRERQGSYEQY
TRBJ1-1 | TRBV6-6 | ASVGTANTEAF
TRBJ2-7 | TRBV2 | ASRAGTGTYEQY
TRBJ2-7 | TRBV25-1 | ASSDPGTSASGQY
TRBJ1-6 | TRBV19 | ASSIGGGAYSPLH
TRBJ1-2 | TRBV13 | ASSTRGLYGYT
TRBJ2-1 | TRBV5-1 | ASSFSGGGYNEQF
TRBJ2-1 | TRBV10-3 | AISEQGGSYNEQF
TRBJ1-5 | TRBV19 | ASSIGTEINQPQH
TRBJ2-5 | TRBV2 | ASSGTEETQY
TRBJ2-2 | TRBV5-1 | ASSPGGAGELF
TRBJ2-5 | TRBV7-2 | ASSPPGSQETQY
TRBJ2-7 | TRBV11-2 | ASSYRAPTSGRAGGEQY
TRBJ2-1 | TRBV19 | ASSLDGTSSYNEQF
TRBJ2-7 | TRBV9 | ASSVGLAGVREQY
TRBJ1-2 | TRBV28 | ASSPRQGVSISGYT
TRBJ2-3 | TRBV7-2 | ASSLNGGGTTDTQY
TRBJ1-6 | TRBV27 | ASSSLRTGHNSPLH
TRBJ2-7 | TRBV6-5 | ASSQTWSSYEQY
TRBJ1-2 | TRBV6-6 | AIGTTNYGYT
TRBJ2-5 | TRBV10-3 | AISESRTTPYKQY
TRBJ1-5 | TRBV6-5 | ASSKSGFGTQPQH
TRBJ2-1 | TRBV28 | ASSLTRSSYNEQF
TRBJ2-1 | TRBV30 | AWSVNRAGGPDEQF
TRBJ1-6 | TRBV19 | ASSIQRGQGNSPLH
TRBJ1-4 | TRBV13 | ASSLGQGDPNEKLF
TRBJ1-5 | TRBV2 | ASTQGYSNQPQH
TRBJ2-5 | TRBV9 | ASSVGSGDETQY
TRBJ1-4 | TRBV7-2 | ASSLTVGGKLF
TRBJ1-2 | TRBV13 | ASSLDGGRGYT
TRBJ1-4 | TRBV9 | ASSSGVFSATNEKLF
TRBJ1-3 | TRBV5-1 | ASSLGWTADSGNTIY
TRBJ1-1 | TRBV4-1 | ASSLSGGRVNTEAF
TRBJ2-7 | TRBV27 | ASSPLAGASMSEQY
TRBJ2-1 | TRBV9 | ASSAKPGLAANEQF
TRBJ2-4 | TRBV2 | ASRRQQLAKNIQY
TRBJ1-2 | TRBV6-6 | ASVTGWNGYT
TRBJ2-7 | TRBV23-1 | ASSLDAGGYEQY
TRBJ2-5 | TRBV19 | ASSIGQQETQY
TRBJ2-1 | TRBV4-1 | ASSQEGGRSYNEQF
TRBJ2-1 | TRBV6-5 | ASSFTYYNEQF
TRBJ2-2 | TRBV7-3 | ASSPFRSPITGELF
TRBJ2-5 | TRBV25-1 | ASTGTPQETQY
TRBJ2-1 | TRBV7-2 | ASSSRQGSYNEQF
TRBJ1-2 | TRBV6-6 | ASSFTDRGLGT
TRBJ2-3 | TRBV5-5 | ASSFWGGTDTQY
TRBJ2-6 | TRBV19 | ASSIVGGNRNSGANVLT
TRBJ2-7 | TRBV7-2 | ASSPRLAGASEQY
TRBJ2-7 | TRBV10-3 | AIKGSLDSDYEQY
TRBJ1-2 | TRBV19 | ASSTYTKSGYGYT
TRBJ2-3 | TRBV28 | ASSLFGTTDFTDTQY
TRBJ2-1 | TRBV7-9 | ASSSYYNEQF
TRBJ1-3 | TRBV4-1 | ASSQGAGVGNTIY
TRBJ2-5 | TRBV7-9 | SSSSPGLNQETQY
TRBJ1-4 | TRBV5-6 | ASSSGLGAREKLF